What follows are 25 T cell receptor beta chains derived from one specimen sequenced in a study of early T cells in non-severe SARS-CoV-2 infection. Via MiXCR, TCRdb re-called the 5' RACE reads, giving one row per CDR3 protein. Altogether tens of thousands of distinct CDR3 sequences are present, less than 20% being singletons, with the ten largest covering approximately 9%. Here the sequenced sample was whole blood, taken at baseline. The receptors originated from an adult who was a healthcare worker with PCR-confirmed SARS-CoV-2 infection or an uninfected control (not recorded which).

The chain recombines TRBV20-1 with TRBJ1-6, with D maybe TRBD1 (5 bases). The germline V and J ends were trimmed by 4 bases and 10 bases, with 14 bases remaining between them. This CDR3 has 13 residues. CDR1 and CDR2 (germline): DFQATT, SNEGSKA (reference sequence). Written as DNA, the CDR3 is TGCAGTGCTATCGACAGAGTCCCCTCACCCCTCCACTTT. Its translation: CSAIDRVPSPLHF.

This clonotype has more than one count but fewer than ten. The V call is TRBV2, the J call TRBJ2-1; unclear D gene. Germline CDR1 SNHLY, CDR2 FYNNEI. Trimming pared 4 bases from V and 2 bases from J, leaving 6 bases between. This CDR3 comprises 13 residues. CDR3 nucleotides: TGTGCCAGCAGTGTGCGGACCTACAATGAGCAGTTCTTC. Encoded protein: CASSVRTYNEQFF.

This chain joins TRBV20-1 and TRBJ2-3, with 8 bases aligning to TRBD1. CDR1 is DFQATT, CDR2 SNEGSKA, per germline (reference sequence). J gave up 2 bases and V 6 bases, and 7 bases lay outside the gene matches. CDR3 length: 14 amino acids. CDR3 sequence: CSATGQGPTDTQYF. CDR3 in DNA: TGCAGTGCGACTGGACAGGGCCCCACAGATACGCAGTATTTT.

This clonotype was observed a handful of times. V gene TRBV11-2 combines with J gene TRBJ1-3; unclear D gene. The CDR3 has 17 amino acids. Trimming pared 5 bases from V and 2 bases from J, leaving 19 bases between. Germline V gene sequence: CDR1 SGHAT, CDR2 FQNNGV. The CDR3, as DNA: TGTGCCAGCAGCAGAATGGGCCCATCACGCGCTGGAAACACCATATATTTT. Its translation is CASSRMGPSRAGNTIYF.

This clonotype showed up many times. For the CDR3, the DNA is TGTGCCAGCAGCCTACGTCCTAAAGAGACCCAGTACTTC. This translates into CASSLRPKETQYF. The chain couples TRBV13 to TRBJ2-5; the D is unclear. The CDR3 spans 13 residues. V lost 5 bases and J lost 3, with 10 bases in between. Germline V gene lookup returns CDR1 PRHDT and CDR2 FYEKMQ (reference sequence).

This clonotype appeared a few times. The rearrangement uses TRBV20-1 and TRBJ2-3, with 7 nucleotides matching TRBD2. This CDR3 region has 14 residues. Germline values: CDR1 DFQATT, CDR2 SNEGSKA (reference sequence). The V segment lost 3 bases and the J segment 3 bases; nucleotides outside the gene matches: 6. CDR3 region: CSASAGAMTDTQYF. The CDR3 nucleotides are TGCAGTGCTAGCGCGGGAGCGATGACAGATACGCAGTATTTT.

The V and J genes are TRBV7-8 and TRBJ2-4; no clear D gene. The V end was cut by 4 bases, the J end by 14 bases, with 6 bases between. This CDR3 region has 9 residues. Germline CDR1 is SGHVS and CDR2 is FQNEAQ. The CDR3 DNA reads TGTGCCAGCAGCTCGGACGAGTACTTC. Its translation is CASSSDEYF.

J is TRBJ2-7 and V is TRBV10-3; 9 bases agree with TRBD2. CDR1 is ENHRY and CDR2 is SYGVKD in the germline V gene. Trimming cost V 3 bases and J 2 bases; bases outside gene matches: 5. This CDR3 spans 15 amino acids. This CDR3 reads CAISEASGGPYEQYF. The CDR3 DNA is TGTGCCATCAGTGAAGCAAGCGGGGGGCCCTACGAGCAGTACTTC.

This clonotype was observed a handful of times. The V call is TRBV29-1, the J call TRBJ2-1; D is undetermined. Germline CDR1 SQVTM, CDR2 ANQGSEA. Trimming stripped 3 bases from V and 4 bases from J, with 10 bases between. CDR3 length: 13 amino acids. CDR3 in DNA: TGCAGCGTTGATGGGAATAGGTACAATGAGCAGTTCTTC. Encoded protein: CSVDGNRYNEQFF.

The rearrangement links TRBV3-1 to TRBJ1-1; D might be TRBD1 (6 bases). The germline CDR1 and CDR2 sequences are LGHDT and YNNKEL (reference sequence). The CDR3 length is 13 residues. V lost 2 bases, J lost 5 bases, and 9 bases lay in between. CDR3 sequence: CASSQNRETEAFF. The CDR3 DNA sequence: TGTGCCAGCAGCCAAAACAGGGAAACTGAAGCTTTCTTT.

This clonotype has a count of ten or more. V usage is TRBV5-1 and J usage is TRBJ2-5, with D unclear. The CDR3 extends over 11 amino acids. From germline, CDR1 is SGHRS and CDR2 YFSETQ. V lost 2 bases and J 3 bases, leaving 2 bases between the germline ends. The CDR3 loop is CASSFKETQYF. Written as DNA, the CDR3 is TGCGCCAGCAGCTTCAAAGAGACCCAGTACTTC.

This clonotype is categorized as medium-sized. The rearrangement uses TRBV5-6 and TRBJ1-3, with D possibly matching TRBD1 (6 bases). In germline, CDR1 is SGHDT, CDR2 YYEEEE. V lost 4 bases and J lost 0, with 8 bases in between. This CDR3 has 14 amino acids. CDR3 protein: CASSAQGSGNTIYF. For the CDR3, the DNA is TGTGCCAGCAGCGCACAGGGCTCTGGAAACACCATATATTTT.

The V gene is TRBV14, the J gene TRBJ1-6, with D possibly matching TRBD1 (5 bases). Trimming stripped 0 bases from V and 2 bases from J, with 8 bases between. The germline V gene has CDR1 SGHDN and CDR2 FVKESK. This CDR3 has 16 residues. The CDR3 sequence is CASSQDLGPYNSPLHF. DNA of the CDR3: TGTGCCAGCAGCCAAGACTTGGGACCCTATAATTCACCCCTCCACTTT.

A few counts support this clonotype. The chain links TRBV4-3 to TRBJ1-1; weak D call: TRBD1 (6 bases). The length of the CDR3 is 21 residues. Germline V gene data show CDR1 as LGHNA and CDR2 as YSLEER. Trimming took off 1 base at V and 3 bases at J, with 30 bases between the two ends. The CDR3 region is CASSQAVKLGRGGLRDTEAFF. The CDR3 coding sequence is TGCGCCAGCAGCCAAGCGGTAAAACTCGGGCGCGGGGGGCTCAGAGACACTGAAGCTTTCTTT.

This clonotype was seen a few times. This chain uses TRBV29-1 with TRBJ2-3, with a tentative D call TRBD2 (5 bases). V lost 8 bases to trimming and J lost 5 bases, with 14 bases between them. Looked up from germline, CDR1 is SQVTM and CDR2 is ANQGSEA. This CDR3 has 12 amino acids. The CDR3 sequence is CSIPRGQDTQYF. In DNA form, the CDR3 reads TGCAGCATCCCTCGGGGTCAAGATACGCAGTATTTT.

In this sample, this clonotype turned up once. This sequence joins TRBV12-3 or TRBV12-4 and TRBJ1-2; D possibly corresponds to TRBD1 (6 bases). The CDR3 sequence is 12 residues long. Trimming removed 7 bases from V and 8 bases from J, with 14 bases in between. Here the CDR3 DNA reads TGTGCCAGCACCTCAACAGGGCGCGGCTACACCTTC. As protein: CASTSTGRGYTF.

In this sample, this clonotype turned up a few times. This chain links TRBV30 with TRBJ2-1; D remains ambiguous. This CDR3 has 13 amino acids. Germline assignment: CDR1 GTSNPN and CDR2 SVGIG (reference sequence). V gave up 1 base and J gave up 6 bases, with 10 bases separating them. The CDR3 sequence is CAWSGMTGNEQFF. The DNA of the CDR3 is TGTGCCTGGAGTGGAATGACGGGCAATGAGCAGTTCTTC.

The genes are TRBV19 and TRBJ2-7; 12 bases map to TRBD2. The CDR3 length is 14 residues. The germline V gene encodes CDR1 LNHDA and CDR2 SQIVND (reference sequence). The V and J ends lost 6 bases and 2 bases, in that order; junction bases with no gene match: 2. The DNA for the CDR3 is TGTGCCAGTAGAAGGACTAGCGGGGCCTACGAGCAGTACTTC. Protein product: CASRRTSGAYEQYF.

The J gene is TRBJ2-7, the V gene TRBV6-2 or TRBV6-3; TRBD1 agrees at 10 bases. J was trimmed by 5 bases and V by 6 bases; bases with no gene match: 10. The germline CDR1 and CDR2 sequences are MNHEY and SVGEGT. The CDR3 spans 15 residues. The CDR3 DNA sequence: TGTGCCAGCAGGAGCCTCCGGGACAGGGGCCACGAGCAGTACTTC. Translated: CASRSLRDRGHEQYF.

The J gene is TRBJ2-5, the V gene TRBV12-3 or TRBV12-4; 7 positions agree with TRBD1. The CDR3 contains 17 residues. J lost 1 base, V lost 3 bases, and 11 bases had no gene match. The CDR3 here is CASSLAGGFRTQETQYF. The CDR3 DNA follows: TGTGCCAGCAGTTTGGCAGGGGGTTTTAGGACCCAAGAGACCCAGTACTTC.

This clonotype appeared a few times. The J gene is TRBJ2-7, the V gene TRBV20-1; D may be TRBD1 (5 bases). Per germline, CDR1 DFQATT and CDR2 SNEGSKA (reference sequence). V was cut by 6 bases and J by 6 bases, with 12 bases left in between. The CDR3 contains 11 residues. The CDR3 DNA sequence: TGCAGTGCCACGGACATTCGCGAGCAGTACTTC. Its translation is CSATDIREQYF.

In this sample, this clonotype turned up a few times. The V call is TRBV27, the J call TRBJ2-4; 7 nucleotides match TRBD1. This CDR3 has 15 residues. Germline V gene lookup returns CDR1 MNHEY and CDR2 SMNVEV (reference sequence). J lost 2 bases, V lost 5 bases, and 6 bases had no gene match. CDR3 loop: CASSQRQGTKNIQYF. The CDR3 coding sequence is TGTGCCAGCAGTCAACGACAGGGTACCAAAAACATTCAGTACTTC.

This clonotype was picked up many times. The chain uses TRBV29-1 and TRBJ2-1; 10 nucleotides match TRBD2. Losses at the gene ends were 3 bases for V and 6 bases for J; bases not matched to a gene: 11. There are 16 residues in the CDR3. Germline V gives CDR1 SQVTM, CDR2 ANQGSEA. CDR3 protein: CSVDLLAGVSGNEQFF. The DNA for the CDR3 is TGCAGCGTTGATCTTCTAGCGGGAGTGTCTGGCAATGAGCAGTTCTTC.

This clonotype was detected only a few times. This chain uses TRBV5-1 with TRBJ2-1; 12 bases map to TRBD2. J lost 8 bases, V lost 4 bases, and 4 bases had no gene match. Germline assignment: CDR1 SGHRS and CDR2 YFSETQ. This CDR3 spans 14 amino acids. CDR3 sequence (DNA): TGCGCCAGCAGCCGGACTAGCGGGGTTGATGAGCAGTTCTTC. Its protein is CASSRTSGVDEQFF.

This clonotype is classed as medium-sized (0.01 to 0.1%). The rearrangement uses TRBV9 and TRBJ2-3; 9 nucleotides agree with TRBD2. Trimming took 3 bases from V and 3 from J; bases not matched to a gene: 8. Germline CDR1 SGDLS, CDR2 YYNGEE. This CDR3 spans 16 amino acids. This CDR3 is CASSEGTGLATDTQYF. CDR3 in DNA: TGTGCCAGCAGCGAAGGAACGGGACTAGCTACAGATACGCAGTATTTT.